Shown below are 30 T cell receptor beta chains from a single sample sequenced in a study of T cell responses to AZD1222 COVID-19 vaccine. Sequenced by immunoSEQ multiplex PCR; TCRdb stores in-frame clones only, minus some. The sample comprises some 86,000 clones, about 90% of which are singletons, and more than 4.5% rests with the top ten. This material consisted of peripheral blood, taken on day 0 of AZD1222 vaccination. These receptors came from an adult in good health.

The chain carries TRBV19 and TRBJ2-2; TRBD2 matches at 7 bases. CDR3 length: 13 amino acids. The trim removed 6 bases at V and 5 bases at J, leaving 3 bases unmatched. Germline CDR1 and CDR2: LNHDA and SQIVND (reference sequence). CDR3 in amino acids: CASRRRETGELFF. CDR3 nucleotides: TGTGCCAGTAGAAGGCGGGAGACCGGGGAGCTGTTTTTT. The variable domain in full, with the rest retrieved from reference TRBV19 and TRBJ2-2, is DGGITQSPKYLFRKEGQNVTLSCEQNLNHDAMYWYRQDPGQGLRLIYYSQIVNDFQKGDIAEGYSVSREKKESFPLTVTSAQKNPTAFYLCASRRRETGELFFGEGSRLTVL.

The chain joins TRBV6-5 to TRBJ1-6; 7 nucleotides align to TRBD1. This CDR3 has 14 amino acids. Germline V gene data show CDR1 as MNHEY and CDR2 as SVGAGI. With V trimmed by 5 bases and J by 7 bases, 5 bases remained unmatched. The CDR3 DNA follows: TGTGCCAGCAGTAAAACAGGGGTGAATTCACCCCTCCACTTT. Residues: CASSKTGVNSPLHF.

This clone was seen once. The genes are TRBV7-6 and TRBJ2-3; tentative D call: TRBD1 (5 bases). The CDR3 runs to 14 residues. V dropped 5 bases and J dropped 1 base, with 10 bases sitting between them. Germline CDR1 reads SGHVS; CDR2 reads FNYEAQ. This chain's CDR3 is CASSQGWGTDTQYF. For the CDR3, the DNA is TGTGCCAGCAGCCAGGGCTGGGGCACAGATACGCAGTATTTT.

With respect to this clone: Other nucleotide sequences in the sample specify the same CDR3. V is TRBV9 and J is TRBJ1-1; no clear D gene. V was trimmed by 0 bases and J by 1 base, leaving 7 bases between them. The V gene's germline CDR1 is SGDLS and CDR2 YYNGEE. The CDR3 runs 14 residues. CDR3 in amino acids: CASSVASGNTEAFF. For the CDR3, the DNA is TGTGCCAGCAGCGTAGCCTCGGGGAACACTGAAGCTTTCTTT.

J is TRBJ2-5 and V is TRBV5-1, with 7 bases aligning to TRBD1. J gave up 2 bases and V 3 bases, and 10 bases lay outside the gene matches. In germline, CDR1 is SGHRS, CDR2 YFSETQ. This CDR3 region has 16 residues. This chain's CDR3 is CASSYRKGTVQETQYF. CDR3 coding DNA: TGCGCCAGCAGCTACAGAAAAGGGACAGTACAAGAGACCCAGTACTTC.

V usage is TRBV9 and J usage is TRBJ1-1; no clear D gene. The V end was cut by 3 bases, the J end by 4 bases, with 10 bases between. The CDR3 extends over 13 amino acids. The germline V gene encodes CDR1 SGDLS and CDR2 YYNGEE. Written as DNA, the CDR3 is TGTGCCAGCAGCGCAAACTTGGGCACTGAAGCTTTCTTT. Its translation is CASSANLGTEAFF.

This sequence joins TRBV28 and TRBJ2-7; the match to TRBD1 covers 10 bases. The CDR3 length is 15 residues. J gave up 3 bases and V 6 bases, and 8 bases lay outside the gene matches. CDR1 is MDHEN and CDR2 is SYDVKM in the germline V gene. The CDR3 region has the DNA TGTGCCAGCAGCGAAAGACGGACAGGGGGCTACGAGCAGTACTTC. Protein sequence: CASSERRTGGYEQYF.

This chain joins TRBV19 and TRBJ1-5, with D perhaps matching TRBD1 (6 bases). From germline, CDR1 is LNHDA and CDR2 SQIVND (reference sequence). V lost 9 bases to trimming and J lost 16 bases, with 40 bases between them. There are 18 residues in the CDR3. Here the CDR3 DNA reads TGTGCCAGCGGGGGCCACAGGGCATTGGACAATCAGCCCCAGAGGTCCCATTTT. Translating gives CASGGHRALDNQPQRSHF.

This chain links TRBV6-1 with TRBJ2-7, with D possibly TRBD2 on 5 matching bases. Germline values: CDR1 MNHNS, CDR2 SASEGT. This CDR3 spans 15 amino acids. The ends were cut back, 1 base at V and 0 bases at J, with 10 bases in the middle. In nucleotides, the CDR3 is TGTGCCAGCAGTGAAGGCCCGGGAAGCTCCTACGAGCAGTACTTC. This encodes CASSEGPGSSYEQYF.

The chain recombines TRBV5-6 with TRBJ2-2; D uncertain. Trimming cost V 2 bases and J 4 bases, with 3 bases left between them. From germline, CDR1 is SGHDT and CDR2 YYEEEE. This CDR3 is built from 12 residues. The CDR3 nucleotides read TGTGCCAGCAGCTTCCCCACCGGGGAGCTGTTTTTT. The encoded protein is CASSFPTGELFF. The full variable domain, rest sourced from reference TRBV5-6 and TRBJ2-2, is DAGVTQSPTHLIKTRGQQVTLRCSPKSGHDTVSWYQQALGQGPQFIFQYYEEEERQRGNFPDRFSGHQFPNYSSELNVNALLLGDSALYLCASSFPTGELFFGEGSRLTVL.

This chain uses TRBV27 with TRBJ2-7; 7 bases are shared with TRBD2. This CDR3 region has 17 residues. V lost 5 bases, J lost 7 bases, and 20 bases stayed unmatched. Germline V CDR1 and CDR2: MNHEY, SMNVEV (reference sequence). CDR3 sequence (DNA): TGTGCCAGCAGTCCACAATTCGGACTAGGGGATGTTCGTGAGCAGTACTTC. Translated, it gives CASSPQFGLGDVREQYF.

V is TRBV18 and J is TRBJ1-2; D is undetermined. The CDR3 runs to 13 residues. The V end was cut by 4 bases, the J end by 3 bases, with 9 bases between. Germline lookup yields CDR1 KGHSH and CDR2 LQKENI. The CDR3: CASSHITDYGYTF. CDR3 coding DNA: TGTGCCAGCTCACACATCACAGACTATGGCTACACCTTC.

This clone was counted a few times. V usage is TRBV19 and J usage is TRBJ2-7, with D unresolved. Germline V gene sequence: CDR1 LNHDA, CDR2 SQIVND (reference sequence). V was trimmed by 4 bases and J by 2 bases, leaving 12 bases between them. The CDR3 has 14 amino acids. For the CDR3, the DNA is TGTGCCAGTAGTAACCCCCAGACAACCTACGAGCAGTACTTC. Amino acids: CASSNPQTTYEQYF.

The chain is built from TRBV11-2 and TRBJ2-5; D unclear. Germline CDR1 reads SGHAT; CDR2 reads FQNNGV. The CDR3 has 14 amino acids. Trimming took 3 bases from V and 2 from J, leaving 10 bases between them. The CDR3 bases are TGTGCCAGCAGCTTCGGACGGATGCAAGAGACCCAGTACTTC. Its translation is CASSFGRMQETQYF.

This clone was found a few times. The chain is built from TRBV2 and TRBJ1-2, with D possibly matching TRBD1 (5 bases). Germline loops: CDR1 SNHLY, CDR2 FYNNEI. CDR3 size: 14 residues. V gave up 5 bases and J gave up 0 bases, with 10 bases separating them. In DNA form, the CDR3 reads TGTGCCAGCAGTCAGGACATTTCTAACTATGGCTACACCTTC. It yields the protein CASSQDISNYGYTF. The whole variable domain, filled in from reference TRBV2 and TRBJ1-2, reads EPEVTQTPSHQVTQMGQEVILRCVPISNHLYFYWYRQILGQKVEFLVSFYNNEISEKSEIFDDQFSVERPDGSNFTLKIRSTKLEDSAMYFCASSQDISNYGYTFGSGTRLTVV.

The V call is TRBV5-5, the J call TRBJ2-1; 8 positions agree with TRBD2. The CDR3 consists of 18 residues. Germline lookup yields CDR1 SGHKS and CDR2 YYEKEE (reference sequence). V shed 0 bases and J 5 bases; nucleotides not matched to a gene: 13. The CDR3 nucleotides read TGTGCCAGCAGCTTGGCCGTTCCCGGGACTAGGGTAAACAATGAGCAGTTCTTC. Its protein product is CASSLAVPGTRVNNEQFF.

The chain has TRBV18 and TRBJ2-2; TRBD1 is a possible D gene (7 bases). V lost 3 bases to trimming and J lost 2 bases, with 13 bases between them. The CDR3 has 16 residues. Per the germline V gene, CDR1 is KGHSH and CDR2 is LQKENI. CDR3 region: CASSPRQGGNTGELFF. Written as DNA, the CDR3 is TGTGCCAGCTCACCCCGACAGGGAGGTAACACCGGGGAGCTGTTTTTT.

The chain has TRBV7-9 and TRBJ2-5; D remains unclear. The CDR3 covers 14 residues. V lost 2 bases, J lost 2 bases, and 9 bases lay in between. CDR1 and CDR2 (germline): SEHNR, FQNEAQ (reference sequence). CDR3 amino acids: CASSLSPEQETQYF. The CDR3 nucleotides are TGTGCCAGCAGCTTATCGCCAGAGCAAGAGACCCAGTACTTC. Filled out from reference TRBV7-9 and TRBJ2-5, the complete variable domain reads DTGVSQNPRHKITKRGQNVTFRCDPISEHNRLYWYRQTLGQGPEFLTYFQNEAQLEKSRLLSDRFSAERPKGSFSTLEIQRTEQGDSAMYLCASSLSPEQETQYFGPGTRLLVL.

The chain couples TRBV7-9 to TRBJ2-1, with TRBD2 matching over 9 bases. This CDR3 contains 15 residues. Germline V gives CDR1 SEHNR, CDR2 FQNEAQ (reference sequence). The junction had 9 bases not matched to a gene; V was cut back by 3 bases and J by 9 bases. The CDR3 DNA is TGTGCCAGCAGCTTCGGCGGGAGGGCCAGGGGTGAGCAGTTCTTC. It codes for CASSFGGRARGEQFF.

The gene calls are TRBV5-6 and TRBJ2-1; D is unclear. This CDR3 region has 13 residues. V was clipped by 4 bases and J by 6 bases, with 11 bases between them. Per germline, CDR1 SGHDT and CDR2 YYEEEE. The CDR3 spells CASSPINSNEQFF. DNA for the CDR3: TGTGCCAGCAGCCCTATAAATAGCAATGAGCAGTTCTTC.

The CDR3 nucleotides read TGTGCCAGCAGCTTAGCGCATACCCCCTCCTACAATGAGCAGTTCTTC. This translates into CASSLAHTPSYNEQFF. The rearrangement joins TRBV11-1 to TRBJ2-1; the D is unclear. CDR3 size: 16 residues. V was trimmed by 0 bases and J by 0 bases, leaving 9 bases between them. Per the germline V gene, CDR1 is SGHAT and CDR2 is FQDESV (reference sequence). Variable domain in full (rest from reference TRBV11-1 and TRBJ2-1): EAEVAQSPRYKITEKSQAVAFWCDPISGHATLYWYRQILGQGPELLVQFQDESVVDDSQLPKDRFSAERLKGVDSTLKIQPAELGDSAMYLCASSLAHTPSYNEQFFGPGTRLTVL.

The chain uses TRBV3-1 (or the pseudogene TRBV3-2) and TRBJ2-1; a possible D gene is TRBD2 (6 bases). Trimming left V 11 bases short and J 4 bases short, with 18 bases between. Germline-derived CDR1 and CDR2 are LGHDT and YNNKEL (reference sequence). The CDR3 totals 14 residues. The CDR3 region is CASGGRSFYNEQFF. In DNA form, the CDR3 reads TGTGCCTCCGGGGGACGCTCCTTTTACAATGAGCAGTTCTTC.

The gene calls are TRBV6-5 and TRBJ1-4, with D uncertain. Trimming stripped 5 bases from V and 1 base from J, with 11 bases between. Germline values: CDR1 MNHEY, CDR2 SVGAGI. The CDR3 has 15 residues. CDR3 DNA: TGTGCCAGCAGTCTGATGACTGGAACTAATGAAAAACTGTTTTTT. It codes for CASSLMTGTNEKLFF.

V is TRBV7-3 and J is TRBJ1-1; a possible D gene is TRBD1 (6 bases). This CDR3 has 16 residues. Germline loops: CDR1 SGHTA, CDR2 FQGTGA. Trimming stripped 5 bases from V and 1 base from J, with 17 bases between. CDR3 in DNA: TGTGCCAGCAGCCGGGGACAAACCAAACCGAACACTGAAGCTTTCTTT. Translation gives CASSRGQTKPNTEAFF.

This clone has a handful of counts. V is TRBV4-3 and J is TRBJ2-1; tentative D call: TRBD1 (6 bases). Germline V CDR1 and CDR2: LGHNA, YSLEER. Trimming removed 0 bases at V and 2 bases at J, with 8 bases between. This CDR3 comprises 15 residues. The CDR3 reads CASSQEGGTYNEQFF. For the CDR3, the DNA is TGCGCCAGCAGCCAAGAAGGGGGAACCTACAATGAGCAGTTCTTC.

J is TRBJ1-3 and V is TRBV6-6; D is perhaps TRBD1 (5 bases). Germline CDR1 is MNHNY and CDR2 is SVGAGI (reference sequence). Trimming shortened V by 6 bases and J by 4 bases, and 19 bases separated the two germline ends. CDR3 size: 16 residues. The CDR3 DNA sequence: TGTGCCAGCAGCTATGGGACTTTTAGTTCCGGAAACACCATATATTTT. The encoded protein is CASSYGTFSSGNTIYF.

This chain uses TRBV28 with TRBJ1-4; D perhaps matches TRBD1 (6 bases). Germline V gives CDR1 MDHEN, CDR2 SYDVKM. V lost 4 bases and J 3 bases, leaving 15 bases between the germline ends. The CDR3 runs to 16 residues. CDR3 protein: CASSYPGGAPNEKLFF. CDR3 in DNA: TGTGCCAGCAGTTACCCTGGGGGGGCGCCTAATGAAAAACTGTTTTTT.

The V gene is TRBV6-1, the J gene TRBJ1-4; no clear D gene. Germline assignment: CDR1 MNHNS and CDR2 SASEGT. The V end was cut by 4 bases, the J end by 3 bases, with 15 bases between. The CDR3 covers 16 residues. CDR3 nucleotide sequence: TGTGCCAGCAGTGTTACCTCGGGGTCGGCTAATGAAAAACTGTTTTTT. This gives the protein CASSVTSGSANEKLFF.

The chain combines TRBV30 with TRBJ2-3; TRBD1 aligns across 9 bases. The ends lost 2 bases at V and 7 bases at J; junction bases unmatched: 10. The CDR3 runs to 15 residues. The germline CDR1 and CDR2 sequences are GTSNPN and SVGIG (reference sequence). CDR3 loop: CAWSTPGTGTYTQYF. For the CDR3, the DNA is TGTGCCTGGAGTACACCCGGGACAGGGACATATACGCAGTATTTT.

The rearrangement joins TRBV7-2 to TRBJ2-1; 12 bases agree with TRBD1. J gave up 7 bases and V 3 bases, and 4 bases lay outside the gene matches. Germline V gene lookup returns CDR1 SGHTA and CDR2 FQGNSA. This CDR3 region has 15 residues. CDR3 nucleotide sequence: TGTGCCAGCAGCTTCCGGGACAGGGGGCAAAATGAGCAGTTCTTC. This sequence encodes CASSFRDRGQNEQFF.